This entry is about one T cell receptor beta chain. Its antigen is unknown. No much larger clone exists at a distance of one base, and base qualities are not known. The sample is drawn from a study of OX40 agonist ivuxolimab in advanced cancers. Looking at the study overall: The costimulatory receptor OX40 (CD134) was targeted by ivuxolimab, a fully human IgG2 agonistic monoclonal antibody. Peripheral TCRbeta sequencing aimed to test whether ivuxolimab altered TCR sequence diversity and caused clonal T-cell expansion. Of the roughly 52 patients in dose escalation, 19 had hepatocellular carcinoma, some 15 had melanoma, 9 had renal cell carcinoma and 9 had head and neck cancer. Intravenous ivuxolimab was administered to patients every 2 weeks at six dose levels: 0.01, 0.1, 0.3, 1.5, 3 and 10 mg/kg. The paper describes the monotherapy dose-escalation part (N ≈ 51 patients) of the phase I trial of ivuxolimab. Partial responses occurred in three dose-escalation patients: two with cutaneous melanoma and one with hepatocellular carcinoma. Patients were allowed to have had prior anti-PD-1, anti-PD-L1 or anti-CTLA-4 therapy, and around 40% of the dose-escalation patients had previously received checkpoint inhibitors. A male proportion of roughly 80% and a mean age of roughly 55 years, ranging from about 23 to 79, were recorded for the dose-escalation cohort. Here is what the overall study found, with its caveats: In partial responders in the 0.1-3.0 mg/kg groups, normalized peripheral clonal expansion was found to be among the lowest, especially among CD8+ T cells. At doses of 0.1 to 3.0 mg/kg, clonal expansion of both CD4+ and CD8+ blood T cells was observed from baseline to week 6. Low levels of normalized T-cell clonal expansion were also seen in some patients who did not respond. The antigen specificity of the peripheral T cells that underwent clonal expansion was not determined. On average, CD8+ T cells showed more expanded clones than CD4+ T cells after ivuxolimab.

The trial excluded patients who had a history of autoimmune disease or were on systemic immunosuppression. In every dose cohort, peripheral blood was drawn for TCR sequencing at baseline, cycle 4 day 1, and cycle 7 day 1. Samples came from an open-label, multicenter, first-in-human phase I dose-escalation trial of ivuxolimab. Adults with locally advanced or metastatic melanoma, renal cell, hepatocellular, or head and neck squamous cell carcinoma were enrolled in the trial. Before TCR sequencing, CD4+ and CD8+ T cells were separately sorted from peripheral blood. For sequencing of the TCRbeta CDR3 region, genomic DNA was extracted from the sorted cells. The immunoSEQ Assay was used for sequencing of TCRbeta CDR3 regions. Imported from immuneACCESS, the table was reduced by TCRdb to in-frame sequences with V and J called. These copies leave out some clones; in studies compared against another copy, an unresolved V gene accounts for under half, and the cause of the remainder is not known. The sample table contains tens of thousands of clones; only one count was recorded for around 79% of them. 5.5% of the sample is in the top ten clones.

CDR1 and CDR2 are drawn from the germline V gene: SGHTA, FQGNSA. The CDR3 numbers 14 residues from cysteine through phenylalanine. Of the read, only the CDR3 DNA is kept; its 42 bases are in frame from base 1. V loses 9 bases, J loses 5 bases, and the germline ends lie 16 bases apart. Source: CD4+ or CD8+ T cells sorted from blood, taken in a trial of the OX40 agonist ivuxolimab. The TCR comes from an adult with an advanced solid tumor such as melanoma, head and neck, liver or kidney cancer. The sequence links TRBV7-2 to TRBJ1-4; D gene: possibly TRBD1, on 5 matching bases. The CDR3 region has the sequence CASRQQGVNEKLFF. Read as DNA, the sequence is TGTGCCAGTCGGCAGCAAGGGGTCAATGAAAAACTGTTTTTT.